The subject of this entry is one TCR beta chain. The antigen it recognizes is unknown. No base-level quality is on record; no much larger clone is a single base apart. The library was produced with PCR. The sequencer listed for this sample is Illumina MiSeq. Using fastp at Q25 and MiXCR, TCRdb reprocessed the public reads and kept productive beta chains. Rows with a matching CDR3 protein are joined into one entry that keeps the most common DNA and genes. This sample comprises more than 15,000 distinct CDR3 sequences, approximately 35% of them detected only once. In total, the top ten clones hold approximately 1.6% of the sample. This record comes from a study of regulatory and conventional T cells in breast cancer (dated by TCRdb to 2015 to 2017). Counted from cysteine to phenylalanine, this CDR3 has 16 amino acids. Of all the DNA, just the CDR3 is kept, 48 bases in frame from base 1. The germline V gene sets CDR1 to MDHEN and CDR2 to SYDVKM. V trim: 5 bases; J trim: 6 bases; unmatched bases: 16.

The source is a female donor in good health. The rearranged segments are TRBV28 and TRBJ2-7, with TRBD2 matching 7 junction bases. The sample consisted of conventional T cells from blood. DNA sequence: TGTGCCAGCAGTCTTGGCTGGGCGGGAGAAGATTCCGAGCAGTACTTC. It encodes CASSLGWAGEDSEQYF. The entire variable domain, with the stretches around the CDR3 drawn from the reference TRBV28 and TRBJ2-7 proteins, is DVKVTQSSRYLVKRTGEKVFLECVQDMDHENMFWYRQDPGLGLRLIYFSYDVKMKEKGDIPEGYSVSREKKERFSLILESASTNQTSMYLCASSLGWAGEDSEQYFGPGTRLTVT.